This T cell receptor beta chain is drawn from a study of chemoradiotherapy in HPV16-positive cancers. Data came from immunoSEQ multiplex PCR; TCRdb stores just in-frame clones and leaves some out. Altogether roughly 12,000 clones are present, 85% to 90% being singletons, with the ten largest covering 4.5% to 6.5%. Deletions cut 0 bases from V and 3 bases from J, with 8 bases between. The CDR3 is made up of 14 amino acids. The germline V gene has CDR1 SEHNR and CDR2 FQNEAQ (reference sequence). Over chemoradiotherapy, repertoires were sampled more than once. This clone was observed a handful of times. Its antigen is not known. Notes on the study in general: In HPV16-positive patients, HPV-responsive T-cell expansion tracked better recurrence-free survival. Candidate HPV-specific clones and E7-related TCR motifs grew in tumor during treatment.

The sequence came from a human donor with HPV-associated anogenital cancer. Material: blood, obtained from a patient who underwent chemoradiotherapy. The gene calls are TRBV7-9 and TRBJ1-1; unclear D gene. The CDR3 bases are TGTGCCAGCAGCTTAGCGGGTAGTTACACTGAAGCTTTCTTT. This gives the protein CASSLAGSYTEAFF.